The clone carrying this T cell receptor beta chain occurred many times. Any patient presenting with uncontrolled infection, other autoimmune disease, pregnancy or lactation was left out. The PBMCs had their origin in more than 9.5 ml of fresh peripheral blood. The data derive from a study of T cells in Graves' hyperthyroidism and ophthalmopathy. Overall study: Sampling of peripheral blood happened at initial diagnosis, prior to any treatment.

Trimming took off 0 bases at V and 2 bases at J, with 5 bases between the two ends. Germline-derived CDR1 and CDR2 are LGHNA and YSLEER. This CDR3 has 14 amino acids. What was amplified from RNA transcripts were TCR beta CDR3 regions. First-round RT-PCR with HTBI primers amplified the TCR CDR3 region. MiXCR, run by TCRdb on the multiplex PCR reads, gives a single entry per CDR3 protein. The sample holds around 490,000 distinct CDR3 sequences, about 20% seen once. The clonotype comes from a man in his forties or fifties with Graves' ophthalmopathy. The V gene is TRBV4-3, the J gene TRBJ2-1; D unresolved. The material sequenced was blood. The CDR3 DNA follows: TGCGCCAGCAGCCAAGATCTAGCCTACAATGAGCAGTTCTTC. Its translation is CASSQDLAYNEQFF.